This is a list of T cell receptor beta chains from one sample in a study of T cell changes during pregnancy in multiple sclerosis. Clones were read by immunoSEQ multiplex PCR, and TCRdb kept only the in-frame ones, dropping some. Altogether 85,000 to 120,000 clones are present, roughly 92% being singletons, with the ten largest covering 1.5% to 2%. This specimen consisted of peripheral blood, obtained after pregnancy. These TCRs come from a female donor with multiple sclerosis, enrolled in a pregnancy study. The conserved cysteine and the conserved F or W are not part of the CDR3 here. Size is omitted from some rows. Given values are once, few, many or a class for expanded clones.

>.|TRBV2|13
ASSEGLAVPYEQY
>.|TRBV18|14
ASSPLSGRPSDTQY
>.|TRBV5-6|11
ASNSGGADTQY
>.|TRBV7-3|13
ASSLIAGDRETQY
>.|TRBV5-6|13
ASSSRWTAAYEQY
>.|TRBV18|11
ASSLGHQETQY
>.|TRBV29-1|12
SGRTGGMNTEAF
>.|TRBV7-2|15
ASSLARGTGTNTEAF
>.|TRBV18|13
ASSPTTPNTGELF
>.|TRBV5-1|14
ASSLVGTDIQETQY
>few|TRBV7-9|13
ASSRGTGRNTEAF
>.|TRBV19|15
ASSMTGTARRSYEQY
>.|TRBV5-4|11
ASSLGIQETQY
>.|TRBV14|15
ASSQDREVVFYNEQF
>once|TRBV11-2|15
ASSPHPGVAGYYEQY
>.|TRBV30|13
AWSLGLSTNEKLF
>.|TRBV28|14
ASSATETGFGGEQY
>.|TRBV5-4|13
ASSLKTGGIYGYT
>.|TRBV7-9|10
ASSLAGEGYT
>.|TRBV19|15
ASSPGRAGGHQGTQY